This TCR beta chain was sequenced for a study of CDR3 diversity in severe acne (dated by TCRdb to the late 2010s). Library preparation used PCR. Data came from an Illumina HiSeq 2000. The public reads were quality trimmed at Q25 with fastp and then assembled into clones with MiXCR by TCRdb, keeping productive beta chains. Here each entry gathers all rows of one CDR3 protein and keeps the most common genes and DNA. This sample has more than 85,000 distinct CDR3 sequences in its table, and approximately 49% of those were observed once. Roughly 11% of the sample belongs to the ten largest clones. Turning to this clonotype: Which antigen it targets is not known. One base away there is no much larger clone; base qualities are not given.

Trimmed from V: 7 bases; trimmed from J: 3 bases; junction bases lacking a gene match: 2. Including the terminal cysteine and phenylalanine, the CDR3 comprises 12 residues. Only the CDR3 part of the read is kept: 36 bases, read in frame from the first base. CDR1 and CDR2, per the germline V gene, are SNHLY and FYNNEI. Sequences were obtained from blood. The V and J genes are TRBV2 and TRBJ2-7; 8 central nucleotides agree with TRBD2. The receptor's source is a male donor with severe acne vulgaris. The CDR3 here reads CASNSGDYEQYF. The nucleotide sequence reads as follows: TGTGCCAGCAATAGCGGGGACTACGAGCAGTACTTC.